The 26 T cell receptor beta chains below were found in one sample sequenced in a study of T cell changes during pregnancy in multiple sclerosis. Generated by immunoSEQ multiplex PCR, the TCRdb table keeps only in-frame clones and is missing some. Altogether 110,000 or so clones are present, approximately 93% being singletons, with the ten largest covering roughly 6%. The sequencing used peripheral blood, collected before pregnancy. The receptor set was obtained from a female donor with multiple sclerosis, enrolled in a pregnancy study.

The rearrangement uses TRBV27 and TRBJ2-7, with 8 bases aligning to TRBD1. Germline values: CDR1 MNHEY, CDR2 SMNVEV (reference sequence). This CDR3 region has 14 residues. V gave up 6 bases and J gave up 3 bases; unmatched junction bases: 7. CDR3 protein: CASSLGTGFYEQYF. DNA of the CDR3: TGTGCCAGCAGCTTAGGGACAGGCTTCTACGAGCAGTACTTC.

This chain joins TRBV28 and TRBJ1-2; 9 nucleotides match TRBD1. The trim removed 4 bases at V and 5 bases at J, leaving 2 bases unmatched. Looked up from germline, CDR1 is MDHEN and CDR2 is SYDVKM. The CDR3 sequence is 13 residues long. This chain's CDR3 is CASSWDRDYGYTF. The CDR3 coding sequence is TGTGCCAGCAGTTGGGACAGGGATTATGGCTACACCTTC.

The CDR3 bases are TGTGCCAGCAGTTCCGCGGGGAGAGGAGAAGAAAAACTGTTTTTT. It translates to CASSSAGRGEEKLFF. The J gene is TRBJ1-4, the V gene TRBV6-5, with D unclear. The CDR3 extends over 15 amino acids. V was clipped by 4 bases and J by 8 bases, with 17 bases between them. The germline gives CDR1 MNHEY, CDR2 SVGAGI.

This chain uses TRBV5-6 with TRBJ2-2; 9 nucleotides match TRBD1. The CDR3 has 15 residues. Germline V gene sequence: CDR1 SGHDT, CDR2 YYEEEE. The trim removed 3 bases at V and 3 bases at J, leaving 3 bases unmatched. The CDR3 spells CASSSGTGYTGELFF. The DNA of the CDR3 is TGTGCCAGCAGCTCTGGGACAGGGTACACCGGGGAGCTGTTTTTT. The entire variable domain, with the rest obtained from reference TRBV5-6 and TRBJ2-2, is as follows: DAGVTQSPTHLIKTRGQQVTLRCSPKSGHDTVSWYQQALGQGPQFIFQYYEEEERQRGNFPDRFSGHQFPNYSSELNVNALLLGDSALYLCASSSGTGYTGELFFGEGSRLTVL.

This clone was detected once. DNA of the CDR3: TGTGCCAGCAGCGGATCGACAGGGCGACTCGGCTACACCTTC. This translates into CASSGSTGRLGYTF. The rearrangement joins TRBV6-5 to TRBJ1-2; 7 bases fit TRBD1. The CDR3 is 14 amino acids. Germline V gene data show CDR1 as MNHEY and CDR2 as SVGAGI. J was trimmed by 8 bases and V by 6 bases; bases with no gene match: 12.

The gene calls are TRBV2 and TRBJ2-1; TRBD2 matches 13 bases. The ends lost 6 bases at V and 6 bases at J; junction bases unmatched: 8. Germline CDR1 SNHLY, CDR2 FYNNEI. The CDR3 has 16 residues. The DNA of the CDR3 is TGTGCCAGCAGGCCACCGGGACTAGCGGGACCCAATGAGCAGTTCTTC. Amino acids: CASRPPGLAGPNEQFF.

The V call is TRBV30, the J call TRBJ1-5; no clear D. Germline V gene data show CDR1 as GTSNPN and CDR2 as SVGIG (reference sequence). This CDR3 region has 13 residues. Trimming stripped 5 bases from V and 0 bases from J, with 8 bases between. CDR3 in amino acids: CAWAGVSNQPQHF. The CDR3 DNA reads TGTGCCTGGGCCGGGGTTAGCAATCAGCCCCAGCATTTT.

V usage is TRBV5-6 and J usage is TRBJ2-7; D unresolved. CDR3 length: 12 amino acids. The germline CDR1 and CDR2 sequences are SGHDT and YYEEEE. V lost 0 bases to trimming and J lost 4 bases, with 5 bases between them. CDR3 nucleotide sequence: TGTGCCAGCAGCTTGGGAGGATACGAGCAGTACTTC. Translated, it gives CASSLGGYEQYF.

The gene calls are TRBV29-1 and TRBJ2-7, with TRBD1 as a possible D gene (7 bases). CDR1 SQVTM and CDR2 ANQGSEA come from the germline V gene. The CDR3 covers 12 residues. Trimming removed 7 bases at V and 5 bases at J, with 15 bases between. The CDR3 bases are TGCAGCGCTGCGGGACAGATCAACGAGCAGTACTTC. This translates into CSAAGQINEQYF.

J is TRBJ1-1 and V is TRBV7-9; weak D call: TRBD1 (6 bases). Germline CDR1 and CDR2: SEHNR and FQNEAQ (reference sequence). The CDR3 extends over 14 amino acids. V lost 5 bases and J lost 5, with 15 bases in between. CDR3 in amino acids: CASSPRGGVTEAFF. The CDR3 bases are TGTGCCAGCAGCCCTAGGGGGGGGGTTACTGAAGCTTTCTTT.

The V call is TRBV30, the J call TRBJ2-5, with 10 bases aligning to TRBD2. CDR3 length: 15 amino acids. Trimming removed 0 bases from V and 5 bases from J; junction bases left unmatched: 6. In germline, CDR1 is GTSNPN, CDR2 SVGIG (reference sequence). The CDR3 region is CAWSVKASGSETQYF. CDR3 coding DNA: TGTGCCTGGAGTGTAAAAGCTAGCGGGAGTGAGACCCAGTACTTC.

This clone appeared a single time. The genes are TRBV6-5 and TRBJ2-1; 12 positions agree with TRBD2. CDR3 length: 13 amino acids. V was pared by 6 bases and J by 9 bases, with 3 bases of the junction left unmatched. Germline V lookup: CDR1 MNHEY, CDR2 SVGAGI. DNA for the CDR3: TGTGCCAGCAGGGCTAGCGGGGGGGTTGAGCAGTTCTTC. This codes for CASRASGGVEQFF.

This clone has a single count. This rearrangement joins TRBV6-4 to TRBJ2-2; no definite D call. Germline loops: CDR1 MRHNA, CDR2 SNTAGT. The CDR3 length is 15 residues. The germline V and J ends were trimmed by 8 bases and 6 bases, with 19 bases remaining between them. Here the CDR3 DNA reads TGTGCCAGCCTATACGGTCTTAGTGTCGCCGGGGAGCTGTTTTTT. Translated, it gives CASLYGLSVAGELFF.

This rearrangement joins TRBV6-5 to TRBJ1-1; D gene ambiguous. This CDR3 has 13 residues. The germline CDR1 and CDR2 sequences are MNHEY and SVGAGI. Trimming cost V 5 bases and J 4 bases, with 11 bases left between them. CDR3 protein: CASSVWGGTEAFF. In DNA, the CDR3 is TGTGCCAGCAGTGTTTGGGGAGGCACTGAAGCTTTCTTT.

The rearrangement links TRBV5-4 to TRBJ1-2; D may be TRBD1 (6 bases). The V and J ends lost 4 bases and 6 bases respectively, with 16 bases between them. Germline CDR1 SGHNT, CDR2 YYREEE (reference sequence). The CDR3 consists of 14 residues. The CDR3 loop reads CASSLRTEGDGYTF. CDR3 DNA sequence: TGTGCCAGCAGCCTTAGGACAGAGGGCGATGGCTACACCTTC.

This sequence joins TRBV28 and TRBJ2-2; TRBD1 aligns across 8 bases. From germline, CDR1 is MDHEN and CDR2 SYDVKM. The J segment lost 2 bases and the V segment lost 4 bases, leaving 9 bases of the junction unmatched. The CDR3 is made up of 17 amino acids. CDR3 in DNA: TGTGCCAGCAGTTCCCCTCTGGACAGGGCCAACACCGGGGAGCTGTTTTTT. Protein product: CASSSPLDRANTGELFF.

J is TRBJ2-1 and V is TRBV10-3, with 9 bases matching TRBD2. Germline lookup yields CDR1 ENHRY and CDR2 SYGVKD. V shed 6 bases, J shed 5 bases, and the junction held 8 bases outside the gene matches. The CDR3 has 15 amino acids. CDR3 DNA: TGTGCCATCAGCAGACTAGCGGAACCCAACAATGAGCAGTTCTTC. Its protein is CAISRLAEPNNEQFF.

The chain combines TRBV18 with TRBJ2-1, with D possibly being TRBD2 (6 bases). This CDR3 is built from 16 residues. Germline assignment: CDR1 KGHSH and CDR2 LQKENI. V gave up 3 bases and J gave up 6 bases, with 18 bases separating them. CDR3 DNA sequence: TGTGCCAGCTCACCTCGGGTAGCGGACTTTTTCAATGAGCAGTTCTTC. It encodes CASSPRVADFFNEQFF.

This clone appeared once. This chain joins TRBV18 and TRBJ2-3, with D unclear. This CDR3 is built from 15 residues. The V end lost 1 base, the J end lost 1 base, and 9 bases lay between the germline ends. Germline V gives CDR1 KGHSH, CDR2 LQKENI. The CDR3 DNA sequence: TGTGCCAGCTCACCACTTTTTCCGGGCACAGATACGCAGTATTTT. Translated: CASSPLFPGTDTQYF.

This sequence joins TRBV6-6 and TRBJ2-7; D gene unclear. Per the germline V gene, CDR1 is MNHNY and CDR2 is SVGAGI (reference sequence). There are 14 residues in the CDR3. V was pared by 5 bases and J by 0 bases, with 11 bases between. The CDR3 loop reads CASSDGWLSYEQYF. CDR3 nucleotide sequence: TGTGCCAGCAGTGACGGGTGGCTCTCCTACGAGCAGTACTTC.

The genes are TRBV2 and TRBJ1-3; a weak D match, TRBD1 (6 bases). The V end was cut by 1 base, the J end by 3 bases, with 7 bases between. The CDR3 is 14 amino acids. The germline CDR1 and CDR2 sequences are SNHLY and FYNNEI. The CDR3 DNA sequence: TGTGCCAGCAGTGAAGGGACAGATGGAAACACCATATATTTT. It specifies CASSEGTDGNTIYF.

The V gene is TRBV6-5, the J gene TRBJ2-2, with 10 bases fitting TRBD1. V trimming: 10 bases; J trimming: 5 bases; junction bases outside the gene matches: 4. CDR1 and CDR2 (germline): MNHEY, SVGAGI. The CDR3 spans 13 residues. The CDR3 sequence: CATDRGQTGELFF. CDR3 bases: TGTGCCACCGACAGGGGGCAAACCGGGGAGCTGTTTTTT.

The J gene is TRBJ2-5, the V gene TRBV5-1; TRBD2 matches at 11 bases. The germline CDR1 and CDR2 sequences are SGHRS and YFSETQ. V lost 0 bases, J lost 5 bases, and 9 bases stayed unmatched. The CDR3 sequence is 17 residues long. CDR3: CASSLEVLAGGRETQYF. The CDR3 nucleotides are TGCGCCAGCAGCTTGGAAGTTCTAGCGGGGGGTAGGGAGACCCAGTACTTC.

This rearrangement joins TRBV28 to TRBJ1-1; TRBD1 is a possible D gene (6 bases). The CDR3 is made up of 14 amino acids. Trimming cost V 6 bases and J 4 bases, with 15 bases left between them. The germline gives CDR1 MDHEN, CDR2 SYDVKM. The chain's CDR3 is CASRDGGARTEAFF. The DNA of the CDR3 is TGTGCCAGCAGGGACGGGGGGGCGCGCACTGAAGCTTTCTTT.

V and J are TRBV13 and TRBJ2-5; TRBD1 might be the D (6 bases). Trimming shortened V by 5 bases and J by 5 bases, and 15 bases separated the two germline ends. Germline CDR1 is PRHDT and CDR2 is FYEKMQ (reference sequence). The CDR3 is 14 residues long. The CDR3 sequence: CASSPRTVRETQYF. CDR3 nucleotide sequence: TGTGCCAGCAGCCCTCGGACAGTACGGGAGACCCAGTACTTC.

The CDR3 loop reads CASTITRGGNEQFF. The CDR3 nucleotides read TGTGCCAGCACCATCACTCGGGGGGGCAATGAGCAGTTCTTC. This rearrangement joins TRBV6-5 to TRBJ2-1; 8 nucleotides align to TRBD2. The junction had 8 bases not matched to a gene; V was cut back by 7 bases and J by 6 bases. The CDR3 totals 14 residues. Germline V gene sequence: CDR1 MNHEY, CDR2 SVGAGI.